What follows describes a single TCR beta chain. Its antigen is not identified. The V segment lost 6 bases and the J segment 3 bases; nucleotides outside the gene matches: 8. Germline V gene sequence: CDR1 LNHDA, CDR2 SQIVND (reference sequence). The CDR3 is 15 residues long. Profiled with immunoSEQ multiplex PCR; TCRdb holds only in-frame clones, not every one. In the table there are fewer than 150,000 clones, 92% of which are singletons. This sample stems from a study of Tregs in tolerant kidney transplant recipients. Findings and limits, study-wide: No direct test of biological reproducibility was done here. Few patients were studied, so findings need validation in larger groups.

Sequences were obtained from CD4+ T cells from blood. The chain couples TRBV19 to TRBJ2-3; 8 nucleotides match TRBD2. The source is a human donor in good health. The CDR3 loop reads CASREAGGRTDTQYF. CDR3 nucleotides: TGTGCCAGTAGGGAGGCGGGGGGCCGAACAGATACGCAGTATTTT.